This T cell receptor beta chain was documented in a study of shared clonotypes between healthy human individuals. V trimming: 0 bases; J trimming: 2 bases; junction bases outside the gene matches: 2. This CDR3 is built from 15 residues. Germline-derived CDR1 and CDR2 are GTSNPN and SVGIG (reference sequence). Here immunoSEQ multiplex PCR was the method, and the copy in TCRdb shows in-frame clones only, minus some. The repertoire holds about 1.1 million clones, with 75% to 85% as singletons. The receptor was derived from a man aged 18 to 30 in good health. Some clones in this sample may be carry-over from other donors' samples. The chain carries TRBV30 and TRBJ1-3; 9 nucleotides align to TRBD1. Sequences were obtained from memory CD4+ T cells from PBMCs. Specified subset: CD45RA-negative fraction. The CDR3 nucleotides are TGTGCCTGGAGTGTGGGGACAGGGCCTGGAAACACCATATATTTT. Amino acid sequence: CAWSVGTGPGNTIYF.